Below, 15 T cell receptor beta chains from the same sample are listed, as sequenced in a study of T cell responses to AZD1222 COVID-19 vaccine. Measured with immunoSEQ multiplex PCR; TCRdb has only the in-frame clones, and not every one. The sample carries roughly 140,000 clones, over 80% recorded once. The source was peripheral blood, collected on day 0 of MenACWY control vaccination. The receptor source for this set is an adult in good health.

V and J are TRBV6-6 and TRBJ1-6, with D possibly TRBD1 on 6 matching bases. CDR1 is MNHNY, CDR2 SVGAGI, per germline (reference sequence). The CDR3 runs to 15 residues. The germline V and J ends were trimmed by 4 bases and 8 bases, with 15 bases remaining between them. CDR3 DNA sequence: TGTGCCAGCAGTTGGTATGGGGGCGAGGATTCACCCCTCCACTTT. Its protein is CASSWYGGEDSPLHF.

J is TRBJ2-3 and V is TRBV5-4; 11 positions agree with TRBD2. The ends lost 4 bases at V and 3 bases at J; junction bases unmatched: 4. The CDR3 totals 15 residues. Germline values: CDR1 SGHNT, CDR2 YYREEE (reference sequence). The CDR3 loop is CASSRTSGQTDTQYF. The CDR3 coding sequence is TGTGCCAGCAGCAGGACTAGCGGGCAGACAGATACGCAGTATTTT. The full variable domain, rest sourced from reference TRBV5-4 and TRBJ2-3, is ETGVTQSPTHLIKTRGQQVTLRCSSQSGHNTVSWYQQALGQGPQFIFQYYREEENGRGNFPPRFSGLQFPNYSSELNVNALELDDSALYLCASSRTSGQTDTQYFGPGTRLTVL.

The chain couples TRBV10-3 to TRBJ2-7, with 7 bases lining up with TRBD2. V shed 5 bases and J 7 bases; nucleotides not matched to a gene: 11. Germline-derived CDR1 and CDR2 are ENHRY and SYGVKD. This CDR3 contains 14 residues. As DNA, the CDR3 is TGTGCCATCAGTTTGGGGGAGGCAGCGGGGGAGCAGTACTTC. Translation: CAISLGEAAGEQYF.

The genes are TRBV7-7 and TRBJ2-1, with 10 bases aligning to TRBD1. The CDR3 extends over 15 amino acids. Germline V gene lookup returns CDR1 SSHAT and CDR2 FNYEAQ (reference sequence). V lost 1 base, J lost 7 bases, and 4 bases stayed unmatched. The CDR3 reads CASSLETGGANEQFF. CDR3 nucleotides: TGTGCCAGCAGCTTAGAGACAGGGGGCGCGAATGAGCAGTTCTTC.

The chain links TRBV5-6 to TRBJ1-1; D is uncertain. This CDR3 has 15 amino acids. The V end was cut by 2 bases, the J end by 5 bases, with 16 bases between. Germline assignment: CDR1 SGHDT and CDR2 YYEEEE. CDR3 amino acids: CASSFFQEPVTEAFF. The CDR3 DNA reads as TGTGCCAGCAGCTTTTTCCAGGAACCTGTGACTGAAGCTTTCTTT.

The chain uses TRBV6-5 and TRBJ2-5; 8 bases line up with TRBD2. Germline CDR1 and CDR2: MNHEY and SVGAGI. Trimming at V came to 2 bases and at J to 5 bases, leaving 4 bases not matched to a gene. The CDR3 runs to 14 residues. This chain's CDR3 is CASSYRGGGETQYF. For the CDR3, the DNA is TGTGCCAGCAGTTACCGGGGGGGCGGTGAGACCCAGTACTTC.

The chain uses TRBV15 and TRBJ1-3; 8 bases agree with TRBD1. Germline CDR1 reads LNHNV; CDR2 reads YYDKDF (reference sequence). The CDR3 has 18 residues. V dropped 0 bases and J dropped 0; count of bases not matched to a gene: 7. As DNA, the CDR3 is TGTGCCACCAGCAGAGATAGAGCAGGGGGCGTCTCTGGAAACACCATATATTTT. Protein sequence: CATSRDRAGGVSGNTIYF.

The CDR3 coding sequence is TGTGCCAGCAGCTCCCGAGGGGGGCCGAACACCGGGGAGCTGTTTTTT. This translates into CASSSRGGPNTGELFF. The gene calls are TRBV7-9 and TRBJ2-2; D possibly uses TRBD1 or TRBD2 (6 bases each). The CDR3 consists of 16 residues. Germline V gene data show CDR1 as SEHNR and CDR2 as FQNEAQ (reference sequence). V was trimmed by 4 bases and J by 0 bases, leaving 12 bases between them.

The gene calls are TRBV11-3 and TRBJ2-1, with TRBD2 matching 7 bases. The germline CDR1 and CDR2 sequences are SGHNT and YENEEA. The CDR3 contains 15 residues. Trimming took 0 bases from V and 5 from J; bases not matched to a gene: 4. CDR3 sequence: CASSLDQGLHNEQFF. CDR3 coding DNA: TGTGCCAGCAGCTTAGATCAGGGACTACACAATGAGCAGTTCTTC.

The V gene is TRBV27, the J gene TRBJ1-1; possibly TRBD1 for D (5 bases). From germline, CDR1 is MNHEY and CDR2 SMNVEV (reference sequence). V lost 9 bases and J lost 1, with 12 bases in between. The CDR3 sequence is 13 residues long. CDR3 sequence: CASNPGQNTEAFF. CDR3 DNA: TGTGCCAGTAACCCTGGACAGAACACTGAAGCTTTCTTT.

V is TRBV10-2 and J is TRBJ2-3; D uncertain. The CDR3 spans 11 residues. The V and J ends lost 8 bases and 1 base respectively, with 4 bases between them. Germline lookup yields CDR1 WSHSY and CDR2 SAAADI. Written as DNA, the CDR3 is TGCGCCAGCGGAGGCACAGATACGCAGTATTTT. This gives the protein CASGGTDTQYF.

The chain carries TRBV4-3 and TRBJ2-3, with 14 bases matching TRBD2. This CDR3 has 18 residues. J lost 2 bases, V lost 0 bases, and 4 bases had no gene match. Germline CDR1 LGHNA, CDR2 YSLEER. CDR3 loop: CASSQDWGLAGDTDTQYF. The CDR3 DNA reads as TGCGCCAGCAGCCAAGATTGGGGACTAGCGGGGGACACAGATACGCAGTATTTT.

This chain connects TRBV11-3 to TRBJ2-3, with 7 bases identical to TRBD2. CDR3 size: 15 residues. Germline lookup yields CDR1 SGHNT and CDR2 YENEEA. The V and J ends lost 5 bases and 0 bases, in that order; junction bases with no gene match: 5. The CDR3 protein is CASSLRGGSTDTQYF. DNA of the CDR3: TGTGCCAGCAGCCTTCGCGGGGGAAGCACAGATACGCAGTATTTT.

This clone has more than one count but fewer than ten. This chain links TRBV7-6 with TRBJ2-1; 16 bases are shared with TRBD2. Losses at the gene ends were 5 bases for V and 0 bases for J; bases not matched to a gene: 7. The CDR3 is made up of 19 amino acids. Germline loops: CDR1 SGHVS, CDR2 FNYEAQ. The CDR3 reads CASSTGTSGRDSSYNEQFF. The CDR3 coding sequence is TGTGCCAGCAGCACAGGGACTAGCGGGAGGGACAGCTCCTACAATGAGCAGTTCTTC.

The chain carries TRBV28 and TRBJ1-1; D is undetermined. The V and J ends lost 5 bases and 0 bases respectively, with 13 bases between them. Germline CDR1 is MDHEN and CDR2 is SYDVKM. CDR3 size: 15 residues. CDR3 region: CASSASKGLNTEAFF. The DNA of the CDR3 is TGTGCCAGCAGTGCCTCCAAAGGATTGAACACTGAAGCTTTCTTT.